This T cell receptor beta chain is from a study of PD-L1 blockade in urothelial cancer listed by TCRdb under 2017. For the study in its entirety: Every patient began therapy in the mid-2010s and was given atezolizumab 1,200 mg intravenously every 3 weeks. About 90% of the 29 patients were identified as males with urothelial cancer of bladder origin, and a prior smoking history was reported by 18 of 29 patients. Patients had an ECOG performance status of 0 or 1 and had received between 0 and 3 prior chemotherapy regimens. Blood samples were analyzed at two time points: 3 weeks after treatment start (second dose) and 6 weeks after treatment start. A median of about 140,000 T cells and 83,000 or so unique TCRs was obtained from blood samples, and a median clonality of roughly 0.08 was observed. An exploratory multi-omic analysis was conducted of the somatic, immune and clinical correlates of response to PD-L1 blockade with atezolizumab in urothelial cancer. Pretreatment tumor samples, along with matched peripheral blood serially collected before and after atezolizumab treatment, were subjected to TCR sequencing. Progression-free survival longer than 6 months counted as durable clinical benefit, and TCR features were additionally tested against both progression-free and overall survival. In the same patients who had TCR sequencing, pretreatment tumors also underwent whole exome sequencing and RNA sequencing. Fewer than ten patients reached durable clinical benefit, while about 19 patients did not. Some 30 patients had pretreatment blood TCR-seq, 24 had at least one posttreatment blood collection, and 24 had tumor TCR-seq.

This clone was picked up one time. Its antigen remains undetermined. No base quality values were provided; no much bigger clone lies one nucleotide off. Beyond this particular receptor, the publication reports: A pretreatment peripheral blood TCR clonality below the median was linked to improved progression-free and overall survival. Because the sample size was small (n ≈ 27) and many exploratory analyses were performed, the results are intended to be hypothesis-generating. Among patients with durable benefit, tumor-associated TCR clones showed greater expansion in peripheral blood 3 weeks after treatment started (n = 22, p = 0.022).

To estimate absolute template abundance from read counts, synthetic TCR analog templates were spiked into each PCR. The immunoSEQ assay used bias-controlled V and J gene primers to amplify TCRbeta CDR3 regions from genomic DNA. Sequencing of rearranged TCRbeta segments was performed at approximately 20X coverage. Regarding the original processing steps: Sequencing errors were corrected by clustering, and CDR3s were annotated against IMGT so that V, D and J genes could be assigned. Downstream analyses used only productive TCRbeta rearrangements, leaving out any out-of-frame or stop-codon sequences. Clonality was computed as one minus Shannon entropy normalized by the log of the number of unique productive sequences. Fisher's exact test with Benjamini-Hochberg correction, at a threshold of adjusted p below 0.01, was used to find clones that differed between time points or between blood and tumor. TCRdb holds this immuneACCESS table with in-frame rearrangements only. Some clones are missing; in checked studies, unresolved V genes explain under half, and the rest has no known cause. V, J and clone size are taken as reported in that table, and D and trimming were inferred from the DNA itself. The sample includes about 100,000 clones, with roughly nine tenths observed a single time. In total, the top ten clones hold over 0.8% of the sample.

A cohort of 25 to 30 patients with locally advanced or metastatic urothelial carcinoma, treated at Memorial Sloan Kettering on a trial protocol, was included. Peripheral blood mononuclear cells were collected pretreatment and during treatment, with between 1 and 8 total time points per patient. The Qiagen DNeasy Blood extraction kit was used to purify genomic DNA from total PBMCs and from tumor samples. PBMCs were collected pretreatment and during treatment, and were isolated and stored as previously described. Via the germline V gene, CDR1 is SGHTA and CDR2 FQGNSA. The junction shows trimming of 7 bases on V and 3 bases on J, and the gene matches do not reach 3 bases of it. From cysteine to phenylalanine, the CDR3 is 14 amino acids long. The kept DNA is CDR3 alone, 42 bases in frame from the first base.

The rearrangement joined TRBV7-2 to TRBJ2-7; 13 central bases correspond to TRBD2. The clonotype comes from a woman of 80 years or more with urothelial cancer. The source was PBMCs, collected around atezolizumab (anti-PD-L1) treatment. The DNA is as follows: TGTGCCAGCACCCGACTAGCGGGAGGCTACGAGCAGTACTTC. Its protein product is CASTRLAGGYEQYF. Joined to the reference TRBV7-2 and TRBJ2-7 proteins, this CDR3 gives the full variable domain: GAGVSQSPSNKVTEKGKDVELRCDPISGHTALYWYRQSLGQGLEFLIYFQGNSAPDKSGLPSDRFSAERTGGSVSTLTIQRTQQEDSAVYLCASTRLAGGYEQYFGPGTRLTVT.